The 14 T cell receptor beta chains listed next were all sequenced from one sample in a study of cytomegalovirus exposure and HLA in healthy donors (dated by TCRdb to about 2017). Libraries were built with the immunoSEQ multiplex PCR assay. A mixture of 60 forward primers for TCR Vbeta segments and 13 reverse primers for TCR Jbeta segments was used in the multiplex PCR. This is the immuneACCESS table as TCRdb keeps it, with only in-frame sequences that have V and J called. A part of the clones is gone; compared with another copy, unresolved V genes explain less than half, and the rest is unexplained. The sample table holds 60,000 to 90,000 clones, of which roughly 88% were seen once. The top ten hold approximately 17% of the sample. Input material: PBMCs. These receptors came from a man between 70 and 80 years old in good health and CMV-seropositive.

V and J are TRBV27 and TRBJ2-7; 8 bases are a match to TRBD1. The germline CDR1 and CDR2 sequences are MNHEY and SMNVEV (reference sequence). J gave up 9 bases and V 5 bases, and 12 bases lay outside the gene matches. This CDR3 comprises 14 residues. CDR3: CASSTGQGAYGQYF. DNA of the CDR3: TGTGCCAGCAGTACCGGACAGGGAGCCTATGGGCAGTACTTC.

CDR3 sequence: CASSSLRDSNTGELFF. The CDR3 DNA is TGTGCCAGCAGCTCTCTCCGGGACAGCAACACCGGGGAGCTGTTTTTT. The gene calls are TRBV9 and TRBJ2-2, with 7 positions matching TRBD1. Germline CDR1 reads SGDLS; CDR2 reads YYNGEE. V gave up 4 bases and J gave up 2 bases; unmatched junction bases: 8. The CDR3 is 16 amino acids.

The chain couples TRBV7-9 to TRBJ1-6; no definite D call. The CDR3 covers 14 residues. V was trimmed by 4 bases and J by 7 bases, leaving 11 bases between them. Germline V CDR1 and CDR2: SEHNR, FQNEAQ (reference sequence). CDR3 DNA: TGTGCCAGCAGCTCTTTAGAATGGAATTCACCCCTCCACTTT. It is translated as CASSSLEWNSPLHF.

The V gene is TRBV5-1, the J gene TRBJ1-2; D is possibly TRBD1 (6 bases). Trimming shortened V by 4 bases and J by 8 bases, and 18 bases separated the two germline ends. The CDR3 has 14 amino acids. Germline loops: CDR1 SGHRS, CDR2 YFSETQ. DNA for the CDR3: TGCGCCAGCAGCCATGAGACAGGAGGTATAGGCTACACCTTC. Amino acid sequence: CASSHETGGIGYTF.

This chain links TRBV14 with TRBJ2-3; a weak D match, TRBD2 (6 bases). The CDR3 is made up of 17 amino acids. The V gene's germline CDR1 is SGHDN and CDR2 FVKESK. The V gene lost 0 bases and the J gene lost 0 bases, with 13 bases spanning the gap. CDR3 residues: CASSQEEGPISTDTQYF. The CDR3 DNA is TGTGCCAGCAGCCAAGAGGAGGGTCCCATTAGCACAGATACGCAGTATTTT.

CDR3 bases: TGTGCCAGTAGTATCTCTGGGGTGACTAAAGAGACCCAGTACTTC. This translates into CASSISGVTKETQYF. This rearrangement joins TRBV19 to TRBJ2-5; a possible D gene is TRBD2 (5 bases). The CDR3 has 15 residues. Trimming removed 3 bases from V and 3 bases from J, with 14 bases in between. Germline V gene data show CDR1 as LNHDA and CDR2 as SQIVND (reference sequence).

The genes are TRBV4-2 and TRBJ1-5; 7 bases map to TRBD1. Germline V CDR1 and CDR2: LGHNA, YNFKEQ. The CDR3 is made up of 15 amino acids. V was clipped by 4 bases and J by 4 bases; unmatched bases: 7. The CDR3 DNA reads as TGTGCCAGCAGCCCGACGACAGGGAAAAATCAGCCCCAGCATTTT. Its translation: CASSPTTGKNQPQHF.

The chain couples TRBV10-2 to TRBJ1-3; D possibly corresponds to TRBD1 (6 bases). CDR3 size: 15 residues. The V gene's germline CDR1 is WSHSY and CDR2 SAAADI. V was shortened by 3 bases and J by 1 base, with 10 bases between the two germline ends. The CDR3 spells CASSEQGGSGNTIYF. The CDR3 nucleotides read TGCGCCAGCAGTGAACAGGGTGGGTCTGGAAACACCATATATTTT.

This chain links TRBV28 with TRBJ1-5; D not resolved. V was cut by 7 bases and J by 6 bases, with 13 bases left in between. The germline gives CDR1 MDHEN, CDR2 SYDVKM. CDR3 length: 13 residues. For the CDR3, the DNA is TGTGCCAGCACCACGCTTGCGGGTCAGCCCCAGCATTTT. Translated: CASTTLAGQPQHF.

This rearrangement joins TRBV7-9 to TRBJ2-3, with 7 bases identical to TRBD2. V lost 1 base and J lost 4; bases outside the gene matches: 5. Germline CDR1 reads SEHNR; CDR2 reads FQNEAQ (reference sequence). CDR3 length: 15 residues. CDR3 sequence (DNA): TGTGCCAGCAGCTTAGTAACGGGGGGACCAGATACGCAGTATTTT. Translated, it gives CASSLVTGGPDTQYF.

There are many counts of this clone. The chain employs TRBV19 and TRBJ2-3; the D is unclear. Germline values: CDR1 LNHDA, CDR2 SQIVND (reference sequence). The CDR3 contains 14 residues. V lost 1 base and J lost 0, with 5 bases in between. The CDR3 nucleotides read TGTGCCAGTAGTATAGGTAGAAGCACAGATACGCAGTATTTT. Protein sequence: CASSIGRSTDTQYF.

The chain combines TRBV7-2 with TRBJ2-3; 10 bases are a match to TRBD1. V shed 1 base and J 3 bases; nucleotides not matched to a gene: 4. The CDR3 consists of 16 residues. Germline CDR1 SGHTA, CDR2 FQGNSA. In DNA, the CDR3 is TGTGCCAGCAGCTTAGTCAGGGACAGGGGAACAGATACGCAGTATTTT. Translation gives CASSLVRDRGTDTQYF.

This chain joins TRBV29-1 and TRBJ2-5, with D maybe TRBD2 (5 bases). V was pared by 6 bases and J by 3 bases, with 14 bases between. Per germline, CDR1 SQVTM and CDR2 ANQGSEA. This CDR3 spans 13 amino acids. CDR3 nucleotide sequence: TGCAGCGTCCCCGGGCCCGGGGAAGAGACCCAGTACTTC. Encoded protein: CSVPGPGEETQYF. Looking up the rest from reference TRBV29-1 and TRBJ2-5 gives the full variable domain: SAVISQKPSRDICQRGTSLTIQCQVDSQVTMMFWYRQQPGQSLTLIATANQGSEATYESGFVIDKFPISRPNLTFSTLTVSNMSPEDSSIYLCSVPGPGEETQYFGPGTRLLVL.

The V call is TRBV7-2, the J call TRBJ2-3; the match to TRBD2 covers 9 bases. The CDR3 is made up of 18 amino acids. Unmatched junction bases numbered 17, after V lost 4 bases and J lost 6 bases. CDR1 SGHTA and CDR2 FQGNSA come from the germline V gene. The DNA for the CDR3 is TGTGCCAGCAGCTCCGGGTGGGGCAGCGGGAGGAATGGGGATACGCAGTATTTT. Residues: CASSSGWGSGRNGDTQYF.